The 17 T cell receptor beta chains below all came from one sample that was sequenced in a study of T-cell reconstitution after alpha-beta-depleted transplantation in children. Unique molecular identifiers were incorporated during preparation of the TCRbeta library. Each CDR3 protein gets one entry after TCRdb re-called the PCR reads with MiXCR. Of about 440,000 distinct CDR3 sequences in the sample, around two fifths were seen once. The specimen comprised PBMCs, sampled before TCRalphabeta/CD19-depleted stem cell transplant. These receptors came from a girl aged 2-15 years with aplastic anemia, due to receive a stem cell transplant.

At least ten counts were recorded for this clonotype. The CDR3 loop is CASSYSSSGRSTDTQYF. The CDR3 nucleotides read TGTGCCAGCAGTTACTCCAGTAGCGGGAGAAGCACAGATACGCAGTATTTT. The rearrangement uses TRBV6-5 and TRBJ2-3, with 9 bases aligning to TRBD2. From germline, CDR1 is MNHEY and CDR2 SVGAGI. This CDR3 spans 17 amino acids. V lost 0 bases and J lost 0; bases outside the gene matches: 4.

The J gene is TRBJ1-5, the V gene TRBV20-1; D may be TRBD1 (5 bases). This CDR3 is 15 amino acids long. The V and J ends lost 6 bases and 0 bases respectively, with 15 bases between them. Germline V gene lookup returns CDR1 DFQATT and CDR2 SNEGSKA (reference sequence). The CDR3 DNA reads TGCAGTGCCCCCTCGGGGGGAAGTAGCAATCAGCCCCAGCATTTT. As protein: CSAPSGGSSNQPQHF.

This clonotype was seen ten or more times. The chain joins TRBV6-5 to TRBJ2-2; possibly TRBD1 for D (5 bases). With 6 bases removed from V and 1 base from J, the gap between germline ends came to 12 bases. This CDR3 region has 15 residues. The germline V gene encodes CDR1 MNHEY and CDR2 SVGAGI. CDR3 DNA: TGTGCCAGCAGGAGAGGCAGGGTGAACACCGGGGAGCTGTTTTTT. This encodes CASRRGRVNTGELFF.

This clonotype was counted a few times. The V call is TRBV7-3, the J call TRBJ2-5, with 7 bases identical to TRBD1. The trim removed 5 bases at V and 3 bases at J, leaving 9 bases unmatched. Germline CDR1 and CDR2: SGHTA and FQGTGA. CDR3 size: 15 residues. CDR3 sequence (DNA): TGTGCCAGCAGCCCTAGATGGGACAGAAAAGAGACCCAGTACTTC. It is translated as CASSPRWDRKETQYF.

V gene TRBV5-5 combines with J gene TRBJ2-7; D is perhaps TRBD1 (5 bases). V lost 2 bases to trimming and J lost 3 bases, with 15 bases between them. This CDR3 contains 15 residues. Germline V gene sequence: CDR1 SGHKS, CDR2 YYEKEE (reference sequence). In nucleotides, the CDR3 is TGTGCCAGCAGCTTCCAAGACAGAGGTTACTACGAGCAGTACTTC. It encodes CASSFQDRGYYEQYF.

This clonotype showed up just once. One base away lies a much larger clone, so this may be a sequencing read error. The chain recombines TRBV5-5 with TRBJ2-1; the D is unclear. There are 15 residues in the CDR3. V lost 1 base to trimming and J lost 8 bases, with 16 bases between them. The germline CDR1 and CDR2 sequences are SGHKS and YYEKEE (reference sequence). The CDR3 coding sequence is TGTGCCAGCAGCTTGTTTCTCACGGGTGGCTATGAGCAGTTCTTC. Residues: CASSLFLTGGYEQFF.

CDR3: CASSLGGTGYNYGYTF. CDR3 coding DNA: TGTGCCAGCAGCTTGGGGGGGACAGGCTATAACTATGGCTACACCTTC. The chain uses TRBV5-5 and TRBJ1-2; 8 bases are shared with TRBD1. In germline, CDR1 is SGHKS, CDR2 YYEKEE (reference sequence). The CDR3 loop spans 16 amino acids. Unmatched junction bases numbered 5, after V lost 0 bases and J lost 1 base.

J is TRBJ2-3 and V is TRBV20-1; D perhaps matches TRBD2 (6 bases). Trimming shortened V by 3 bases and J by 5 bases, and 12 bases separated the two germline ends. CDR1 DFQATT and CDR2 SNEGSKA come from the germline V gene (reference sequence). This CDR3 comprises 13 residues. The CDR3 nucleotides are TGCAGTGCTAGCCTAGGGAGGAGAGATACGCAGTATTTT. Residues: CSASLGRRDTQYF.

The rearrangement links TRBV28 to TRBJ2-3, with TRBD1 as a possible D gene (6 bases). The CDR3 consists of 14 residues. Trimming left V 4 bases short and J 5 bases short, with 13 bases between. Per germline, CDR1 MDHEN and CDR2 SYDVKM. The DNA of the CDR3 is TGTGCCAGCAGTTCCTTTTACAGGGTAGATACGCAGTATTTT. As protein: CASSSFYRVDTQYF. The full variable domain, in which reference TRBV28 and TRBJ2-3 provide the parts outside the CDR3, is DVKVTQSSRYLVKRTGEKVFLECVQDMDHENMFWYRQDPGLGLRLIYFSYDVKMKEKGDIPEGYSVSREKKERFSLILESASTNQTSMYLCASSSFYRVDTQYFGPGTRLTVL.

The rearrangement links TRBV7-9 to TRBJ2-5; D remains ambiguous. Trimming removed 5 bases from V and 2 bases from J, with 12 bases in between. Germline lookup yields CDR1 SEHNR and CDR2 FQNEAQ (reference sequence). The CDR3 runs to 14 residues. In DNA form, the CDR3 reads TGTGCCAGCAGCCCAGACACGACTCAAGAGACCCAGTACTTC. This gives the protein CASSPDTTQETQYF.

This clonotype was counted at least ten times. CDR3 nucleotide sequence: TGCAGCGCGGCCTTAGCGAGGGCAGATACGCAGTATTTT. This codes for CSAALARADTQYF. The chain joins TRBV20-1 to TRBJ2-3, with D possibly matching TRBD2 (5 bases). The CDR3 covers 13 residues. The germline gives CDR1 DFQATT, CDR2 SNEGSKA (reference sequence).

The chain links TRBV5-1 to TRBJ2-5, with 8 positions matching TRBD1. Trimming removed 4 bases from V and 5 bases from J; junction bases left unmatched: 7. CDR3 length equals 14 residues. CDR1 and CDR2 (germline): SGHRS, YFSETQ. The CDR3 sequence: CASSQGRGLETQYF. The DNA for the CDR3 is TGCGCCAGCAGCCAGGGCAGGGGGCTGGAGACCCAGTACTTC.

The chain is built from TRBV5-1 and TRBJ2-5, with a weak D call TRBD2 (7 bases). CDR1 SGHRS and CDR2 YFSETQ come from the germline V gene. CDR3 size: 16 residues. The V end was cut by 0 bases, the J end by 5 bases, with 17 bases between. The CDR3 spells CASSLAPAGALETQYF. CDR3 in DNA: TGCGCCAGCAGCTTGGCCCCGGCGGGGGCGTTGGAGACCCAGTACTTC.

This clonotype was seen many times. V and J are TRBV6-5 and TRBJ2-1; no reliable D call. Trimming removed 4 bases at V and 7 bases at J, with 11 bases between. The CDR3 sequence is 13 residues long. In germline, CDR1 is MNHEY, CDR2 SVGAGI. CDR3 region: CASSLDTKNEQFF. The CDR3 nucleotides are TGTGCCAGCAGTTTAGATACGAAGAATGAGCAGTTCTTC.

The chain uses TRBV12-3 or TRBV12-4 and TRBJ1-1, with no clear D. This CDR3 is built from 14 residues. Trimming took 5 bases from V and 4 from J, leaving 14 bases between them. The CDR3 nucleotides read TGTGCCAGCAGTACGGGGATCCGTACCACTGAAGCTTTCTTT. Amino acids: CASSTGIRTTEAFF.

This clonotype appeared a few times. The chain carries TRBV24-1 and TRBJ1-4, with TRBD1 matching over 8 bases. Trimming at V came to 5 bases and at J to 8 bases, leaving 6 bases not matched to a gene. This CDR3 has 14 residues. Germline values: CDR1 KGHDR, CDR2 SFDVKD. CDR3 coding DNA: TGTGCCACCAGTGCACAGGGGGGCGACGAAAAACTGTTTTTT. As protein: CATSAQGGDEKLFF.

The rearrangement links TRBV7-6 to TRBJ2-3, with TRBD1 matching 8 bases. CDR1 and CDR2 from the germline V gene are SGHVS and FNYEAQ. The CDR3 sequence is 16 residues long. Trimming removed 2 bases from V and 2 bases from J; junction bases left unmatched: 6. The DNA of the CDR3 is TGTGCCAGCAGCTTAAGGACAGGGTCCATCACAGATACGCAGTATTTT. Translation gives CASSLRTGSITDTQYF.